What follows are 22 T cell receptor beta chains derived from one specimen sequenced in a study of cytomegalovirus exposure and HLA in healthy donors. PCR employed 60 Vbeta and 13 Jbeta primers. Measured with immunoSEQ multiplex PCR; TCRdb has only the in-frame clones, and not every one. The sample holds over 85,000 clones, roughly three quarters seen once. Input material: PBMCs. The origin of the receptors is a man aged 30 to 45 in good health and CMV-seropositive.

The chain combines TRBV6-5 with TRBJ1-1, with a possible D match to TRBD1 (6 bases). This CDR3 is built from 15 residues. Germline loops: CDR1 MNHEY, CDR2 SVGAGI. The germline V and J ends were trimmed by 6 bases and 5 bases, with 19 bases remaining between them. The DNA of the CDR3 is TGTGCCAGCAGCAGACCGACAGGTTCAGGGACTGAAGCTTTCTTT. Translated: CASSRPTGSGTEAFF.

This sequence joins TRBV19 and TRBJ1-2; a possible D gene is TRBD1 (5 bases). Germline lookup yields CDR1 LNHDA and CDR2 SQIVND (reference sequence). Trimming shortened V by 5 bases and J by 5 bases, and 9 bases separated the two germline ends. This CDR3 spans 12 amino acids. This CDR3 reads CASSVPGYGYTF. The CDR3 DNA reads TGTGCCAGTAGTGTTCCAGGGTATGGCTACACCTTC.

This clone occurred a few times. The chain employs TRBV25-1 and TRBJ1-5, with D unresolved. CDR1 is MGHDK and CDR2 is SYGVNS in the germline V gene. V lost 1 base and J lost 0, with 10 bases in between. This CDR3 is built from 16 residues. CDR3 amino acids: CASSESGGSSNQPQHF. For the CDR3, the DNA is TGTGCCAGCAGTGAATCAGGAGGGTCTAGCAATCAGCCCCAGCATTTT.

CDR3: CASSAEGVLLHF. The DNA for the CDR3 is TGCGCCAGCAGCGCTGAGGGGGTCTTACTCCACTTT. J is TRBJ1-6 and V is TRBV5-1, with a weak D call TRBD1 (6 bases). Germline values: CDR1 SGHRS, CDR2 YFSETQ. This CDR3 has 12 amino acids. V was pared by 4 bases and J by 16 bases, with 15 bases between.

J is TRBJ1-2 and V is TRBV19; D perhaps matches TRBD1 (5 bases). Between the trimmed V and J ends, which lost 7 bases and 2 bases, there was a span of 14 bases. There are 14 residues in the CDR3. Germline lookup yields CDR1 LNHDA and CDR2 SQIVND (reference sequence). The chain's CDR3 is CASIRAGQNYGYTF. Written as DNA, the CDR3 is TGTGCCAGTATTCGCGCAGGGCAGAACTATGGCTACACCTTC.

This chain connects TRBV11-2 to TRBJ1-5; D is possibly TRBD1 (5 bases). Trimming left V 4 bases short and J 7 bases short, with 11 bases between. CDR1 is SGHAT and CDR2 is FQNNGV in the germline V gene. The CDR3 covers 13 residues. The CDR3 loop is CASSWGRGQPQHF. Here the CDR3 DNA reads TGTGCCAGCAGCTGGGGGAGGGGACAGCCCCAGCATTTT.

The chain couples TRBV4-1 to TRBJ1-5; D ambiguous. Germline CDR1 is MGHRA and CDR2 is YSYEKL. Trimming removed 4 bases at V and 6 bases at J, with 10 bases between. The CDR3 length is 13 residues. CDR3: CASSPNVAQPQHF. CDR3 coding DNA: TGCGCCAGCAGCCCCAACGTGGCTCAGCCCCAGCATTTT.

The V call is TRBV7-9, the J call TRBJ2-5; TRBD2 aligns across 11 bases. The CDR3 is made up of 17 amino acids. Per the germline V gene, CDR1 is SEHNR and CDR2 is FQNEAQ (reference sequence). J gave up 3 bases and V 2 bases, and 8 bases lay outside the gene matches. Here the CDR3 reads CASSLWGSGGEEETQYF. In DNA, the CDR3 is TGTGCCAGCAGCTTATGGGGTAGCGGGGGGGAGGAAGAGACCCAGTACTTC.

This chain uses TRBV18 with TRBJ2-7; 8 bases match TRBD2. Germline V gene sequence: CDR1 KGHSH, CDR2 LQKENI. CDR3 length: 15 residues. The V segment lost 5 bases and the J segment 3 bases; nucleotides outside the gene matches: 9. CDR3 residues: CASSELAVTLYEQYF. The CDR3 DNA sequence: TGTGCCAGCTCAGAACTAGCGGTAACCCTCTACGAGCAGTACTTC.

V gene TRBV5-1 combines with J gene TRBJ1-2, with D possibly matching TRBD1 (6 bases). Germline CDR1 reads SGHRS; CDR2 reads YFSETQ. The CDR3 loop spans 15 amino acids. Trimming shortened V by 7 bases and J by 6 bases, and 22 bases separated the two germline ends. CDR3 coding DNA: TGCGCCAGCGCGATTGGGGGCCGTTCGTCCGATGGCTACACCTTC. This encodes CASAIGGRSSDGYTF.

This rearrangement joins TRBV9 to TRBJ2-3; D is possibly TRBD2 (6 bases). The V end was cut by 0 bases, the J end by 1 base, with 6 bases between. This CDR3 spans 14 amino acids. CDR1 SGDLS and CDR2 YYNGEE come from the germline V gene. This chain's CDR3 is CASSVASGTDTQYF. The CDR3 DNA reads TGTGCCAGCAGCGTAGCTAGCGGCACAGATACGCAGTATTTT.

V gene TRBV27 combines with J gene TRBJ1-5; TRBD1 is a possible D gene (5 bases). The CDR3 contains 13 residues. V lost 2 bases and J lost 7, with 9 bases in between. The V gene's germline CDR1 is MNHEY and CDR2 SMNVEV (reference sequence). The CDR3 sequence is CASSLAGGQPQHF. The CDR3 bases are TGTGCCAGCAGTTTAGCGGGGGGACAGCCCCAGCATTTT.

This clone was observed once. The V gene is TRBV21-1, the J gene TRBJ2-7; the D call of TRBD1 is as the table states it, not checked on the DNA. TRBV21-1 is a recognized pseudogene. The CDR3 length is 16 residues. The CDR3 sequence: CASSKEGTGTPYEQYF. In nucleotides, the CDR3 is TGTGCCAGCAGCAAAGAAGGGACAGGGACCCCCTACGAGCAGTACTTC.

The chain couples TRBV19 to TRBJ2-2; 10 positions match TRBD1. V was clipped by 5 bases and J by 5 bases; unmatched bases: 8. Germline CDR1 and CDR2: LNHDA and SQIVND (reference sequence). CDR3 size: 16 residues. The chain's CDR3 is CASSPRDRGGTGELFF. The DNA of the CDR3 is TGTGCCAGTAGTCCCCGGGACAGGGGAGGAACCGGGGAGCTGTTTTTT.

This rearrangement joins TRBV6-6 to TRBJ1-4; 11 bases are a match to TRBD1. The CDR3 is made up of 16 amino acids. The germline gives CDR1 MNHNY, CDR2 SVGAGI (reference sequence). Germline trimming cut 0 bases from V and 7 bases from J; bases unmatched to any gene: 4. This CDR3 is CASSYSSGTGGEKLFF. The CDR3 nucleotides read TGTGCCAGCAGTTACTCGTCCGGGACAGGGGGTGAAAAACTGTTTTTT.

This chain connects TRBV4-1 to TRBJ2-5; 8 positions agree with TRBD2. V was clipped by 0 bases and J by 4 bases; unmatched bases: 4. There are 15 residues in the CDR3. The germline V gene has CDR1 MGHRA and CDR2 YSYEKL. Here the CDR3 reads CASSQETSGGETQYF. CDR3 sequence (DNA): TGCGCCAGCAGCCAAGAAACCAGCGGGGGAGAGACCCAGTACTTC.

This chain connects TRBV5-1 to TRBJ2-7; 11 nucleotides match TRBD2. The trim removed 4 bases at V and 2 bases at J, leaving 5 bases unmatched. Germline V gene data show CDR1 as SGHRS and CDR2 as YFSETQ. The CDR3 runs 15 residues. DNA for the CDR3: TGCGCCAGCAGCGAAGGACTAGCGGGCCCCTACGAGCAGTACTTC. It yields the protein CASSEGLAGPYEQYF.

The V call is TRBV15, the J call TRBJ1-1; a weak D match, TRBD1 (5 bases). Per germline, CDR1 LNHNV and CDR2 YYDKDF (reference sequence). The V and J ends lost 0 bases and 1 base respectively, with 9 bases between them. This CDR3 is built from 15 residues. Here the CDR3 DNA reads TGTGCCACCAGCAGAGATCGGGGGAGGAACACTGAAGCTTTCTTT. Translation: CATSRDRGRNTEAFF.

The V call is TRBV30, the J call TRBJ2-3, with D possibly being TRBD1 (6 bases). CDR3 length: 15 amino acids. The ends were cut back, 0 bases at V and 1 base at J, with 11 bases in the middle. The germline CDR1 and CDR2 sequences are GTSNPN and SVGIG (reference sequence). The CDR3 bases are TGTGCCTGGAGTGTACCCAGGACAGGCACAGATACGCAGTATTTT. It translates to CAWSVPRTGTDTQYF.

The CDR3 region is CASSGYSGGQGAENSPLHF. CDR3 nucleotides: TGTGCCAGCAGTGGATACTCCGGGGGACAGGGGGCGGAAAATTCACCCCTCCACTTT. The chain has TRBV6-4 and TRBJ1-6, with 12 bases aligning to TRBD1. This CDR3 has 19 residues. Trimming cost V 4 bases and J 7 bases; bases outside gene matches: 14. Germline loops: CDR1 MRHNA, CDR2 SNTAGT.

The rearrangement uses TRBV27 and TRBJ1-1; D is ambiguous. This CDR3 has 13 amino acids. Germline values: CDR1 MNHEY, CDR2 SMNVEV (reference sequence). Trimming cost V 4 bases and J 7 bases, with 13 bases left between them. DNA for the CDR3: TGTGCCAGCAGTTCATACGTCGGGAGTGAAGCTTTCTTT. It specifies CASSSYVGSEAFF.

This rearrangement joins TRBV10-2 to TRBJ2-5, with 13 bases that match TRBD2. V shed 5 bases and J 9 bases; nucleotides not matched to a gene: 12. CDR3 length equals 16 residues. Germline lookup yields CDR1 WSHSY and CDR2 SAAADI. CDR3 loop: CASSSTSGGDLVAQYF. The CDR3, as DNA: TGCGCCAGCAGTTCAACTAGCGGGGGGGACCTGGTGGCCCAGTACTTC.